Reported below is one T cell receptor (beta chain). This sample stems from a study of blood T cell repertoires in COVID-19. The method was immunoSEQ multiplex PCR; TCRdb's version includes in-frame clones alone and lacks a portion of them. The sample yields 130,000 or so clones, more than 75% seen once. The CDR3 totals 17 residues. The J segment lost 0 bases and the V segment lost 6 bases, leaving 5 bases of the junction unmatched. Germline values: CDR1 SGHTA, CDR2 FQGNSA. The gene calls are TRBV7-2 and TRBJ2-1, with 13 bases aligning to TRBD2. Sequences were obtained from peripheral blood. The TCR comes from a man in his fifties with active COVID-19. The CDR3 DNA reads as TGTGCCAGCAGGGAACTAGCGGGGGGGAGCTCCTACAATGAGCAGTTCTTC. This codes for CASRELAGGSSYNEQFF. The full variable domain, with the rest looked up from reference TRBV7-2 and TRBJ2-1, is GAGVSQSPSNKVTEKGKDVELRCDPISGHTALYWYRQSLGQGLEFLIYFQGNSAPDKSGLPSDRFSAERTGGSVSTLTIQRTQQEDSAVYLCASRELAGGSSYNEQFFGPGTRLTVL.